The text below deals with one T cell receptor beta chain. Its antigen is currently unknown. Only in-frame clones appear in the TCRdb table, and some are missing; sequencing was by immunoSEQ multiplex PCR. The sample yields just under 75,000 clones, approximately 92% seen once. The sample is drawn from a study of OX40 agonist ivuxolimab in advanced cancers. The overall study: Every patient in dose escalation had hepatocellular carcinoma, melanoma, renal cell or head and neck cancer. Study-wide results and caveats: CD8+ T cells showed, on average, more clonal expansion than CD4+ cells. People who partly responded at 0.1-3.0 mg/kg had some of the least clonal expansion seen.

Cycle 7 day 1, cycle 4 day 1, and baseline were the timepoints at which blood was sampled. This CDR3 has 17 residues. V lost 4 bases to trimming and J lost 6 bases; unmatched junction nucleotides: 10. The germline CDR1 and CDR2 sequences are SGHNT and YYREEE (reference sequence). This sequence originates from an adult with an advanced solid tumor such as melanoma, head and neck, liver or kidney cancer. The V gene is TRBV5-4, the J gene TRBJ2-1, with TRBD2 identical over 13 bases. The sequencing here drew on CD4+ or CD8+ T cells sorted from blood, taken in a trial of the OX40 agonist ivuxolimab. The CDR3, as DNA: TGTGCCAGCAGCGCTGGACTAGCGGGAGTCTCGGTCAATGAGCAGTTCTTC. This codes for CASSAGLAGVSVNEQFF.